This T cell receptor beta chain stems from a study of CD8+ T cells in alopecia areata. Across the study: Treated patients took oral tofacitinib at 5 to 10 mg twice daily. General study points: Many expanded lesional clones persisted in scalp and blood during tofacitinib.

This clone has more than one count but fewer than ten. Its cognate antigen is unknown. Sequencing relied on a cDNA template that was reverse transcribed from extracted RNA. Clones were read by immunoSEQ multiplex PCR, and TCRdb kept only the in-frame ones, dropping some. This table has about 210,000 clones, less than 45% appearing once. Specified treatment: oral pan-JAK inhibitor, 5-10 mg twice daily. Alopecia areata patients provided lesional scalp punch biopsies and peripheral blood. CDR1 and CDR2 from the germline V gene are SQVTM and ANQGSEA. V dropped 8 bases and J dropped 4 bases, with 14 bases sitting between them. This CDR3 region has 13 residues.

The source of this sequence is a human donor with alopecia areata. Material: CD4+ T cells sorted from blood, obtained at approximately week 37, from a patient treated with tofacitinib. The chain carries TRBV29-1 and TRBJ2-2, with a tentative D call TRBD1 (5 bases). The CDR3 region is CSIRQSPTGELFF. The DNA of the CDR3 is TGCAGCATCAGACAGAGCCCCACCGGGGAGCTGTTTTTT.